This T cell receptor beta chain comes out of a study of cytomegalovirus exposure and HLA in healthy donors. Vbeta (60) and Jbeta (13) primers were used in the PCR. Measured with immunoSEQ multiplex PCR; TCRdb has only the in-frame clones, and not every one. The table records roughly 140,000 clones, around 80% of them present only once. Trimming removed 2 bases at V and 0 bases at J, with 11 bases between. The germline V gene encodes CDR1 KGHSH and CDR2 LQKENI. CDR3 length: 16 amino acids. The receptor comes from a female donor in good health and CMV-seronegative. Sequenced sample: PBMCs. The J gene is TRBJ1-5, the V gene TRBV18; D is possibly TRBD1 (6 bases). CDR3 amino acids: CASSPGQTYSNQPQHF. CDR3 coding DNA: TGTGCCAGCTCACCAGGACAGACTTATAGCAATCAGCCCCAGCATTTT.